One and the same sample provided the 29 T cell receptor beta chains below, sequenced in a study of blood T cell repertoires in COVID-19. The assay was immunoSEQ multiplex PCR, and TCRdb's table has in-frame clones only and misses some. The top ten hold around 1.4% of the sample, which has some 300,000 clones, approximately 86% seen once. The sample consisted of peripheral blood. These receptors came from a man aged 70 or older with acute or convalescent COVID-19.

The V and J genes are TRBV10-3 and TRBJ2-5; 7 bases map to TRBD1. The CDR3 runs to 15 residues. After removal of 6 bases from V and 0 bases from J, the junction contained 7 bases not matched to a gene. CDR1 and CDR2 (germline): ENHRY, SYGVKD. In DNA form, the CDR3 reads TGTGCCATCAGAAGACAGGGACCTTACCAAGAGACCCAGTACTTC. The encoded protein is CAIRRQGPYQETQYF.

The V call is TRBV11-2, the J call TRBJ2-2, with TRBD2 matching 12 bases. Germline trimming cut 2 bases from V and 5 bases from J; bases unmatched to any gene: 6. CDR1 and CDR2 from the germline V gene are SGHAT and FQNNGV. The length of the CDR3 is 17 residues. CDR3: CASSLSLAGGVTGELFF. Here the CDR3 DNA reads TGTGCCAGCAGCTTATCACTAGCGGGAGGCGTGACCGGGGAGCTGTTTTTT.

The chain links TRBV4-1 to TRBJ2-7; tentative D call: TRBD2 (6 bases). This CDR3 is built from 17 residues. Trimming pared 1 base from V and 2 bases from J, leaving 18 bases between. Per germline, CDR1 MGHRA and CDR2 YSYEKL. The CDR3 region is CASSQGAVSGLAYEQYF. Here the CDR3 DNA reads TGCGCCAGCAGCCAAGGGGCGGTCAGCGGGCTAGCCTACGAGCAGTACTTC.

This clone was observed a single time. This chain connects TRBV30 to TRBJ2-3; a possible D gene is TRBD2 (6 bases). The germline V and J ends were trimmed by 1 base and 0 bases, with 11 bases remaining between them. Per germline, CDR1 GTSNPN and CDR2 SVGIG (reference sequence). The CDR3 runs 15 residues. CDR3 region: CAWSAWDFSTDTQYF. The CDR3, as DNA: TGTGCCTGGAGTGCCTGGGACTTCAGCACAGATACGCAGTATTTT.

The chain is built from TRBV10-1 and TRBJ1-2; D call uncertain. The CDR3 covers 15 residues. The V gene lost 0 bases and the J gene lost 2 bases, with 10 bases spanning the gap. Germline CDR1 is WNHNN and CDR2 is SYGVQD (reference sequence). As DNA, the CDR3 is TGCGCCAGCAGTGAGTCGCCAGAAATAAACTATGGCTACACCTTC. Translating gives CASSESPEINYGYTF.

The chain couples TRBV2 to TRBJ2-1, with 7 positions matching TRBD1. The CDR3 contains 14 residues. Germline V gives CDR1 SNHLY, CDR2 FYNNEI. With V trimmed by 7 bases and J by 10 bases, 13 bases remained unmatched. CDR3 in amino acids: CASTASTGDSEQFF. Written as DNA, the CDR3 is TGTGCCAGCACCGCAAGTACAGGGGACAGCGAGCAGTTCTTC.

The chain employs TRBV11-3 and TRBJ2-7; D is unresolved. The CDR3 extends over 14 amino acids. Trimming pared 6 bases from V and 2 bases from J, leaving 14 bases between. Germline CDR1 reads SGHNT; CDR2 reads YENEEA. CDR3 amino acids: CASSLGGPPYEQYF. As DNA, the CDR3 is TGTGCCAGCAGTCTCGGCGGTCCCCCCTACGAGCAGTACTTC.

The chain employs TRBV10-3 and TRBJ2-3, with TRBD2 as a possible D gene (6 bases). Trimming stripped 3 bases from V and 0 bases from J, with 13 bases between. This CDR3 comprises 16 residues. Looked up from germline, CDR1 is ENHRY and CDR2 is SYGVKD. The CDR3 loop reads CAISEWTTSSTDTQYF. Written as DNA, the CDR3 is TGTGCCATCAGTGAATGGACTACATCTAGCACAGATACGCAGTATTTT.

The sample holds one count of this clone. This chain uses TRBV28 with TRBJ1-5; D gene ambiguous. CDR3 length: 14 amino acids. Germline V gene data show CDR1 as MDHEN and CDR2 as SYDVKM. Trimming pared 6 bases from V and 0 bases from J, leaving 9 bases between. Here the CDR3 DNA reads TGTGCCAGCAGCTTTTTGAGTAGCAATCAGCCCCAGCATTTT. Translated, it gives CASSFLSSNQPQHF.

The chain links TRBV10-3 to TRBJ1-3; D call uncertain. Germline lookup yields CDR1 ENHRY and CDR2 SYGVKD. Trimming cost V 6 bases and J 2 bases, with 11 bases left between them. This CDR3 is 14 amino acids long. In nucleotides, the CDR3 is TGTGCCATCAGCCCAGGCGGGCCTGGAAACACCATATATTTT. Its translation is CAISPGGPGNTIYF.

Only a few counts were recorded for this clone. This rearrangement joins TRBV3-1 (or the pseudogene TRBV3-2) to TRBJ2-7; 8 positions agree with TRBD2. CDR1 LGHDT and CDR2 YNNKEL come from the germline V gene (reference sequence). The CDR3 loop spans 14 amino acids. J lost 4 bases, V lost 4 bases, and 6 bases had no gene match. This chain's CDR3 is CASSRSGGQYEQYF. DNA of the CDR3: TGTGCCAGCAGCCGAAGCGGGGGTCAATACGAGCAGTACTTC.

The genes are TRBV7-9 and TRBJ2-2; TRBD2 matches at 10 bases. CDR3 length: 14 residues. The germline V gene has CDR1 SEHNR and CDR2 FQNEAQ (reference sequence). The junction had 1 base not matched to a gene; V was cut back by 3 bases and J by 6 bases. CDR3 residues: CASSFGTSAGELFF. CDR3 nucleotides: TGTGCCAGCAGCTTCGGGACTAGCGCCGGGGAGCTGTTTTTT.

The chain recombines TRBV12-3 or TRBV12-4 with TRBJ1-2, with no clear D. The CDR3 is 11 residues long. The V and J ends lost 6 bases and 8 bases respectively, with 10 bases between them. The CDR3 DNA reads TGTGCCAGCAGAAATAGAGGCGGCTACACCTTC. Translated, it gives CASRNRGGYTF.

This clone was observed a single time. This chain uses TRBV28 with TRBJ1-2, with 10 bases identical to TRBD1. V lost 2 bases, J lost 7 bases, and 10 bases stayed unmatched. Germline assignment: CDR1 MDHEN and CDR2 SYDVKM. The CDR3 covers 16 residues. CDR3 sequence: CASSLRAPGQGGGYTF. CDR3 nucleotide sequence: TGTGCCAGCAGTTTAAGGGCCCCAGGACAGGGGGGTGGCTACACCTTC.

CDR3 in amino acids: CASSPMTGGVYEQYF. In nucleotides, the CDR3 is TGTGCCAGCAGCCCTATGACAGGGGGCGTCTACGAGCAGTACTTC. V gene TRBV7-6 combines with J gene TRBJ2-7; TRBD1 matches at 10 bases. The CDR3 consists of 15 residues. Germline values: CDR1 SGHVS, CDR2 FNYEAQ. The junction had 7 bases not matched to a gene; V was cut back by 5 bases and J by 3 bases.

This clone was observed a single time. CDR3 DNA: TGTGCCAGCAGTTACCCACAGGGGTACTATGGCTACACCTTC. The encoded protein is CASSYPQGYYGYTF. The rearrangement joins TRBV6-2 or TRBV6-3 to TRBJ1-2; TRBD1 matches 7 bases. Germline V gives CDR1 MNHEY, CDR2 SVGEGT. The CDR3 loop spans 14 amino acids. The J segment lost 3 bases and the V segment lost 2 bases, leaving 3 bases of the junction unmatched.

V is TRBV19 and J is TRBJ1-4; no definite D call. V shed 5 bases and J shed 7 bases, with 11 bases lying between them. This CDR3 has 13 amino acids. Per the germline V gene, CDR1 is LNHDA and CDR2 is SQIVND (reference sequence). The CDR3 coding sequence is TGTGCCAGTAGTGGGCAGTTAACTGAAAAACTGTTTTTT. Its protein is CASSGQLTEKLFF.

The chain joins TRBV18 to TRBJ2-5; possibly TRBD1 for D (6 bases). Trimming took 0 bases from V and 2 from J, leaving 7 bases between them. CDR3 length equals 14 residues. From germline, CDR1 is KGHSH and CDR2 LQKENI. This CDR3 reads CASSPPQGQETQYF. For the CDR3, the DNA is TGTGCCAGCTCACCACCACAGGGACAAGAGACCCAGTACTTC.

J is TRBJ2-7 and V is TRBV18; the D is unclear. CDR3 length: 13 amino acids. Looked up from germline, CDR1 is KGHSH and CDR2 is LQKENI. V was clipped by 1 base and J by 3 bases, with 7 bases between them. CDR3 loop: CASSPRSSYEQYF. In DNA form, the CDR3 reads TGTGCCAGCTCACCACGTTCTAGCTACGAGCAGTACTTC. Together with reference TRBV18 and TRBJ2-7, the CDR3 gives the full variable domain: NAGVMQNPRHLVRRRGQEARLRCSPMKGHSHVYWYRQLPEEGLKFMVYLQKENIIDESGMPKERFSAEFPKEGPSILRIQQVVRGDSAAYFCASSPRSSYEQYFGPGTRLTVT.

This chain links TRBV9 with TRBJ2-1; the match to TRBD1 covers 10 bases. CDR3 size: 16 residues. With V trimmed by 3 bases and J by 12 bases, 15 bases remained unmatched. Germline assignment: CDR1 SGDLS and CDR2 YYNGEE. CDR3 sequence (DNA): TGTGCCAGCAGCGCCCAACCGGGACAGGGGCTTTGGGGGCAGTTCTTC. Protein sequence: CASSAQPGQGLWGQFF.

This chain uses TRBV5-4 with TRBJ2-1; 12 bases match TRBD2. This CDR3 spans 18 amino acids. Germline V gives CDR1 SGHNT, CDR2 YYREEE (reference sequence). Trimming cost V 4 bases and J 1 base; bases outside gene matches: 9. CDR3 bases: TGTGCCAGCAGCCCGGGACTAGCGGGCGGAGGGTCCTACAATGAGCAGTTCTTC. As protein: CASSPGLAGGGSYNEQFF.

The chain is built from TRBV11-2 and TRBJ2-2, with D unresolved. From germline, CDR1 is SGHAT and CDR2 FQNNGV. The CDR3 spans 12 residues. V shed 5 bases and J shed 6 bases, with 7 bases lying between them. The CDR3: CASSPVAGELFF. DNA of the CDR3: TGTGCCAGCAGCCCCGTCGCCGGGGAGCTGTTTTTT.

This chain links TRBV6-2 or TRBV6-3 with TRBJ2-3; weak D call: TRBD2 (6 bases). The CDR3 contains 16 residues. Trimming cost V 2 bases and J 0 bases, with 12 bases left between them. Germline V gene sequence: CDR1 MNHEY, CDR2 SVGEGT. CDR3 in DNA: TGTGCCAGCAGTTACCCGACCCGGGGGAGCACAGATACGCAGTATTTT. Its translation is CASSYPTRGSTDTQYF.

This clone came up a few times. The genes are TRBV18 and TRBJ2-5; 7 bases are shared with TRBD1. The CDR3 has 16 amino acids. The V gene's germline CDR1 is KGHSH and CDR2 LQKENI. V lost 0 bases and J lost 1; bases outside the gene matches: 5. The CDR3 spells CASSPPTWTGQETQYF. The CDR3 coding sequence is TGTGCCAGCTCACCACCCACTTGGACAGGCCAAGAGACCCAGTACTTC. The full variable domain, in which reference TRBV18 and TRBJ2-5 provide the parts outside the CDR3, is NAGVMQNPRHLVRRRGQEARLRCSPMKGHSHVYWYRQLPEEGLKFMVYLQKENIIDESGMPKERFSAEFPKEGPSILRIQQVVRGDSAAYFCASSPPTWTGQETQYFGPGTRLLVL.

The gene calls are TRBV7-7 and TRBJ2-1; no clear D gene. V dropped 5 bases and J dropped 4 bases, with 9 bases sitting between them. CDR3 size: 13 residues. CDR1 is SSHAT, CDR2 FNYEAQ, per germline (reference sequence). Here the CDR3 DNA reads TGTGCCAGCAGCCCCTCGGTTTACAATGAGCAGTTCTTC. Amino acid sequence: CASSPSVYNEQFF. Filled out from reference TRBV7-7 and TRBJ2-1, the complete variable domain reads GAGVSQSPRYKVTKRGQDVTLRCDPISSHATLYWYQQALGQGPEFLTYFNYEAQPDKSGLPSDRFSAERPEGSISTLTIQRTEQRDSAMYRCASSPSVYNEQFFGPGTRLTVL.

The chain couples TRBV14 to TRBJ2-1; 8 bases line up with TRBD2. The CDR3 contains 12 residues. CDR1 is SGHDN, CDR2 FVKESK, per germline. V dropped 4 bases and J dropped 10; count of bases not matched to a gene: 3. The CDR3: CASSLAGWEQFF. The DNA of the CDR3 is TGTGCCAGCAGCCTAGCGGGATGGGAGCAGTTCTTC. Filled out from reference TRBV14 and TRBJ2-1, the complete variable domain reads EAGVTQFPSHSVIEKGQTVTLRCDPISGHDNLYWYRRVMGKEIKFLLHFVKESKQDESGMPNNRFLAERTGGTYSTLKVQPAELEDSGVYFCASSLAGWEQFFGPGTRLTVL.

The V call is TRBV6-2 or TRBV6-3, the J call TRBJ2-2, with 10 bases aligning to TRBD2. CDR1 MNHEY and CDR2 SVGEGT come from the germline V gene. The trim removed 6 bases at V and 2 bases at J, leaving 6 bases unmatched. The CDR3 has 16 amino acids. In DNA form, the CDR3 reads TGTGCCAGCAGCCGTGGACTAGCGGCAAACACCGGGGAGCTGTTTTTT. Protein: CASSRGLAANTGELFF.

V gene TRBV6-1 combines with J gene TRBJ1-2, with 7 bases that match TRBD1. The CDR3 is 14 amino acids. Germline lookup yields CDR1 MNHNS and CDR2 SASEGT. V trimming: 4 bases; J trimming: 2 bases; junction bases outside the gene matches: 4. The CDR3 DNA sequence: TGTGCCAGCAGTGCTGGGACAGCCAACTATGGCTACACCTTC. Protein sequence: CASSAGTANYGYTF.

Written as DNA, the CDR3 is TGTGCCAGTAGTATAGACCCGGGGACAGGGGTTGTAGCTTTCTTT. This sequence encodes CASSIDPGTGVVAFF. This chain connects TRBV19 to TRBJ1-1; 10 positions match TRBD1. CDR1 and CDR2 from the germline V gene are LNHDA and SQIVND (reference sequence). The CDR3 is made up of 15 amino acids. The junction had 8 bases not matched to a gene; V was cut back by 0 bases and J by 10 bases.